This entry lists 18 T cell receptor beta chains sequenced from one sample in a study of vaccination and CD4 T cells after COVID-19. Sequence data for DNA of cultured CD4+ T cells were generated by the Oncomine TCR Beta short-read assay. TCRdb reprocessed the PCR reads via MiXCR and lists one record per CDR3 protein. The sample has 10,000 or so distinct CDR3 sequences; roughly 82% are singletons. Treatment indicated: approximately 11-day PBMC culture with coronavirus spike peptide pools or control peptides (ViraFEST assay). Their cognate antigens are unknown. Sequenced input: CD4+ T cells from blood, cultured in vitro. These receptors all come from a human donor who had recovered from COVID-19.

This clonotype counts as medium-sized. This rearrangement joins TRBV19 to TRBJ2-7; D is ambiguous. V lost 2 bases and J 3 bases, leaving 14 bases between the germline ends. The length of the CDR3 is 15 residues. The germline V gene encodes CDR1 LNHDA and CDR2 SQIVND (reference sequence). CDR3 nucleotide sequence: TGTGCCAGTAGTATACAAGGGCTGTCGGGCTACGAGCAGTACTTC. Translation: CASSIQGLSGYEQYF. Full variable domain (outside the CDR3, taken from reference TRBV19 and TRBJ2-7): DGGITQSPKYLFRKEGQNVTLSCEQNLNHDAMYWYRQDPGQGLRLIYYSQIVNDFQKGDIAEGYSVSREKKESFPLTVTSAQKNPTAFYLCASSIQGLSGYEQYFGPGTRLTVT.

Only one count was recorded for this clonotype. This chain links TRBV19 with TRBJ1-1; D is perhaps TRBD1 (5 bases). CDR1 and CDR2 (germline): LNHDA, SQIVND (reference sequence). The length of the CDR3 is 17 residues. Between the trimmed V and J ends, which lost 3 bases and 5 bases, there was a span of 22 bases. The CDR3 reads CASSMGQGVSFVTEAFF. The CDR3 nucleotides read TGTGCCAGTAGTATGGGGCAGGGAGTAAGTTTTGTAACTGAAGCTTTCTTT.

The CDR3 region is CSASLSGRNRFF. The CDR3 DNA follows: TGCAGTGCTAGCCTTAGCGGGAGGAATCGTTTCTTC. The chain employs TRBV20-1 and TRBJ2-1; 10 nucleotides align to TRBD2. V shed 3 bases, J shed 16 bases, and the junction held 9 bases outside the gene matches. Germline assignment: CDR1 DFQATT and CDR2 SNEGSKA (reference sequence). There are 12 residues in the CDR3.

This clonotype is labeled medium-sized. This chain connects TRBV7-2 to TRBJ2-3; D is unresolved. V dropped 0 bases and J dropped 2 bases, with 9 bases sitting between them. This CDR3 has 15 amino acids. Germline-derived CDR1 and CDR2 are SGHTA and FQGNSA. This chain's CDR3 is CASSLALLYTDTQYF. The CDR3 DNA follows: TGTGCCAGCAGCTTAGCGCTCCTGTACACAGATACGCAGTATTTT.

The CDR3 region has the DNA TGCAGTGCTAGAATGGCGAGCACTGAAGCTTTCTTT. Protein sequence: CSARMASTEAFF. The chain joins TRBV20-1 to TRBJ1-1, with unresolved D. Per germline, CDR1 DFQATT and CDR2 SNEGSKA (reference sequence). This CDR3 has 12 residues. The V gene lost 2 bases and the J gene lost 4 bases, with 8 bases spanning the gap.

V gene TRBV28 combines with J gene TRBJ2-2; 11 bases line up with TRBD2. V dropped 4 bases and J dropped 4; count of bases not matched to a gene: 2. CDR3 length: 15 residues. Germline V gives CDR1 MDHEN, CDR2 SYDVKM. The CDR3 nucleotides read TGTGCCAGCAGTTCCGGGACTAGCGGCACCGGGGAGCTGTTTTTT. It is translated as CASSSGTSGTGELFF.

The chain links TRBV6-1 to TRBJ2-1, with TRBD1 matching 11 bases. CDR3 length equals 13 residues. The ends lost 3 bases at V and 10 bases at J; junction bases unmatched: 2. Per germline, CDR1 MNHNS and CDR2 SASEGT. CDR3 coding DNA: TGTGCCAGCAGTGAGGACAGGGGGCTCGAGCAGTTCTTC. Its translation is CASSEDRGLEQFF.

This sequence joins TRBV20-1 and TRBJ1-2; 7 bases fit TRBD1. V lost 1 base, J lost 6 bases, and 11 bases stayed unmatched. The length of the CDR3 is 15 residues. The germline gives CDR1 DFQATT, CDR2 SNEGSKA (reference sequence). This chain's CDR3 is CSARAFNRGSDGYTF. CDR3 nucleotides: TGCAGTGCTAGAGCGTTTAACAGGGGATCCGATGGCTACACCTTC.

The chain links TRBV24-1 to TRBJ1-4; 8 bases match TRBD1. The trim removed 5 bases at V and 10 bases at J, leaving 11 bases unmatched. Germline V lookup: CDR1 KGHDR, CDR2 SFDVKD. This CDR3 is built from 15 residues. The CDR3 is CATSASTGGFGKLFF. The CDR3 DNA sequence: TGTGCCACCAGTGCTAGCACAGGGGGTTTTGGAAAACTGTTTTTT.

This clonotype was recorded a few times. The CDR3 reads CASRRQGEEPQHF. The CDR3 DNA reads as TGTGCCAGCAGGCGACAGGGTGAGGAGCCCCAGCATTTT. The rearrangement joins TRBV6-1 to TRBJ1-5; 7 bases map to TRBD1. Trimming at V came to 6 bases and at J to 8 bases, leaving 7 bases not matched to a gene. This CDR3 is built from 13 residues. Germline CDR1 reads MNHNS; CDR2 reads SASEGT.

The chain carries TRBV5-5 and TRBJ1-2, with 8 nucleotides matching TRBD1. The CDR3 has 13 amino acids. V lost 7 bases, J lost 2 bases, and 4 bases stayed unmatched. CDR1 and CDR2 (germline): SGHKS, YYEKEE (reference sequence). In DNA, the CDR3 is TGTGCCAGCCGGACAGGGACGAACTATGGCTACACCTTC. Encoded protein: CASRTGTNYGYTF.

The chain has TRBV7-9 and TRBJ2-2, with D possibly TRBD2 on 7 matching bases. The CDR3 consists of 16 residues. The ends were cut back, 5 bases at V and 7 bases at J, with 20 bases in the middle. The germline gives CDR1 SEHNR, CDR2 FQNEAQ (reference sequence). This chain's CDR3 is CASSRLAGVQGGELFF. The CDR3 DNA reads as TGTGCCAGCAGCCGCCTCGCGGGAGTACAGGGCGGGGAGCTGTTTTTT.

The chain couples TRBV6-1 to TRBJ1-2; D perhaps matches TRBD1 (5 bases). Germline V gives CDR1 MNHNS, CDR2 SASEGT. The germline V and J ends were trimmed by 6 bases and 2 bases, with 13 bases remaining between them. The CDR3 length is 14 residues. The CDR3 is CASSIQETNYGYTF. DNA of the CDR3: TGTGCCAGCAGCATACAGGAGACCAACTATGGCTACACCTTC.

This chain joins TRBV28 and TRBJ2-3; 13 positions match TRBD2. The CDR3 consists of 13 residues. Germline CDR1 reads MDHEN; CDR2 reads SYDVKM. Trimming at V came to 10 bases and at J to 5 bases, leaving 3 bases not matched to a gene. CDR3 nucleotide sequence: TGTGCCATTCGGACTAGCGGGAGAGATACGCAGTATTTT. This gives the protein CAIRTSGRDTQYF.

The J gene is TRBJ2-5, the V gene TRBV6-5; TRBD1 aligns across 9 bases. J lost 0 bases, V lost 4 bases, and 12 bases had no gene match. Germline assignment: CDR1 MNHEY and CDR2 SVGAGI. This CDR3 region has 18 residues. In DNA, the CDR3 is TGTGCCAGCAGTTTCCGATATTCCGGGACAGGGTACCAAGAGACCCAGTACTTC. This encodes CASSFRYSGTGYQETQYF.

The chain is built from TRBV4-1 and TRBJ1-2, with a possible D match to TRBD1 (5 bases). From germline, CDR1 is MGHRA and CDR2 YSYEKL. The ends were cut back, 0 bases at V and 4 bases at J, with 12 bases in the middle. This CDR3 spans 15 amino acids. The CDR3 protein is CASSQDSGSVYGYTF. As DNA, the CDR3 is TGCGCCAGCAGCCAAGATTCAGGGAGTGTCTATGGCTACACCTTC.

This clonotype was counted a single time. This could be a read error, since a much larger clone is one nucleotide away. The J gene is TRBJ2-1, the V gene TRBV7-9; D ambiguous. This CDR3 region has 13 residues. Germline V lookup: CDR1 SEHNR, CDR2 FQNEAQ (reference sequence). V lost 3 bases to trimming and J lost 6 bases, with 9 bases between them. The CDR3 nucleotides read TGTGCCAGCAGCTTCTCAGAGAGCAATGAGCAGTTCTTC. It is translated as CASSFSESNEQFF.

This clonotype has just a few counts. The chain recombines TRBV7-2 with TRBJ1-2, with D unresolved. Trimming left V 1 base short and J 5 bases short, with 14 bases between. The CDR3 is made up of 15 amino acids. In germline, CDR1 is SGHTA, CDR2 FQGNSA. The CDR3 bases are TGTGCCAGCAGCTTAGGGGCAGGTGTAGGATATGGCTACACCTTC. Translated, it gives CASSLGAGVGYGYTF.